In its sample, the clone carrying this T cell receptor beta chain was seen once. Only in-frame clones appear in the TCRdb table, and some are missing; sequencing was by immunoSEQ multiplex PCR. The sample yields under 75,000 clones, 80% to 95% seen once. The source of the sample is a study of technical replicates of blood from a handful of donors. Germline lookup yields CDR1 SGHRS and CDR2 YFSETQ. The trim removed 0 bases at V and 5 bases at J, leaving 5 bases unmatched. The CDR3 loop spans 15 amino acids. The chain uses TRBV5-1 and TRBJ2-7; TRBD1 aligns across 10 bases. Material for sequencing was PBMCs. This TCR derives from a human donor in good health. Some clones in this sample may be carry-over from other donors' samples. CDR3 protein: CASSLEPTGGDEQYF. DNA for the CDR3: TGCGCCAGCAGCTTGGAACCGACAGGGGGCGACGAGCAGTACTTC.